These T cell receptor beta chains were read from a single sample in a study of shared T cell receptors in the human thymus. TCRdb's copy holds only in-frame clones and misses some; the assay was immunoSEQ multiplex PCR. The sample has hundreds of thousands of clones, around 87% seen once. These data also formed part of another study, on human thymus T cells.

The sequenced sample consisted of thymocytes. These receptors were collected from a boy under three years old with a congenital heart defect. Both conserved end residues are part of each CDR3. The D gene is left open where the match is weak. Clone size is not always given. Where it is, it says once, few, many or a class for expanded clones.

j_gene | abundance | d_gene | v_gene | CDR3aa | CDR3nt
TRBJ2-5 | once | . | TRBV14 | CASSQMDSPVETQYF | TGTGCCAGCAGCCAGATGGACTCCCCGGTTGAGACCCAGTACTTC
TRBJ1-5 | . | . | TRBV28 | CASSHRTDSNQPQHF | TGTGCCAGCAGCCACCGGACAGATAGCAATCAGCCCCAGCATTTT
TRBJ1-2 | . | TRBD1 | TRBV7-9 | CASSLASTGWYGYTF | TGTGCCAGCAGCTTAGCTTCGACAGGGTGGTATGGCTACACCTTC
TRBJ1-6 | . | TRBD1 | TRBV27 | CASRPGQGNSPLHF | TGTGCCAGCAGACCCGGACAGGGTAATTCACCCCTCCACTTT
TRBJ2-7 | . | . | TRBV7-2 | CASSPAANRYEQYF | TGTGCCAGCAGCCCCGCGGCTAACCGCTACGAGCAGTACTTC
TRBJ2-3 | . | . | TRBV28 | CASMPQGTDTQYF | TGTGCCAGCATGCCCCAGGGCACAGATACGCAGTATTTT
TRBJ1-1 | . | . | TRBV25-1 | CASDGGGRVNTEAFF | TGTGCCAGCGACGGGGGGGGGAGAGTGAACACTGAAGCTTTCTTT
TRBJ2-1 | . | TRBD1 | TRBV27 | CASSFPGQTNEQFF | TGTGCCAGCAGTTTCCCGGGACAGACCAATGAGCAGTTCTTC
TRBJ1-3 | . | . | TRBV28 | CAIPDKSGNTIYF | TGTGCCATTCCAGACAAATCTGGAAACACCATATATTTT
TRBJ2-5 | . | TRBD2 | TRBV5-1 | CASSLASGGQETRETQYF | TGCGCCAGCAGCTTGGCTAGCGGGGGGCAGGAGACTCGGGAGACCCAGTACTTC
TRBJ1-2 | few | . | TRBV5-1 | CASRTGTNYGYTF | TGCGCCAGCAGAACAGGGACTAACTATGGCTACACCTTC
TRBJ2-2 | . | TRBD2 | TRBV7-6 | CASSLFAGGPGTGELFF | TGTGCCAGCAGCTTATTTGCGGGAGGGCCGGGGACCGGGGAGCTGTTTTTT
TRBJ2-1 | . | . | TRBV18 | CASSPESGLGNEQFF | TGTGCCAGCTCACCCGAAAGTGGGCTTGGGAATGAGCAGTTCTTC
TRBJ2-2 | . | TRBD2 | TRBV6-5 | CASSYSTGGAGELFF | TGTGCCAGCAGTTACTCCACCGGGGGGGCCGGGGAGCTGTTTTTT
TRBJ2-2 | . | TRBD2 | TRBV27 | CASRLAGGLIGELFF | TGTGCCAGCAGGCTAGCGGGGGGGCTTATCGGGGAGCTGTTTTTT
TRBJ1-5 | . | . | TRBV28 | CASSRLKPRVGNQPQHF | TGTGCCAGCAGTCGCCTGAAACCTAGAGTTGGCAATCAGCCCCAGCATTTT
TRBJ1-6 | . | . | TRBV19 | CASSRWAGGNSPLHF | TGTGCCAGTAGCCGTTGGGCGGGAGGGAATTCACCCCTCCACTTT
TRBJ2-1 | . | TRBD2 | TRBV9 | CASSESPGLSRNEQFF | TGTGCCAGCAGTGAATCTCCGGGACTATCCAGGAATGAGCAGTTCTTC
TRBJ2-5 | . | . | TRBV11-2 | CASRIGGRKETQYF | TGTGCCAGCAGAATCGGCGGGCGTAAAGAGACCCAGTACTTC
TRBJ1-2 | . | TRBD1 | TRBV5-1 | CASRGQGAADGYTF | TGCGCCAGCAGAGGACAGGGGGCGGCGGACGGCTACACCTTC
TRBJ2-2 | . | TRBD2 | TRBV19 | CASMGGKANTGELFF | TGTGCCAGTATGGGGGGGAAGGCGAACACCGGGGAGCTGTTTTTT
TRBJ1-4 | few | . | TRBV5-5 | CASSPFTGNEKLFF | TGTGCCAGCAGCCCCTTTACGGGGAATGAAAAACTGTTTTTT
TRBJ2-7 | . | TRBD2 | TRBV4-3 | CASSQDSAGDTYEQYF | TGCGCCAGCAGCCAAGATAGTGCGGGGGATACCTACGAGCAGTACTTC
TRBJ1-4 | . | TRBD1 | TRBV27 | CASSPRTGEVNEKLFF | TGTGCCAGCAGCCCGCGAACAGGGGAGGTAAATGAAAAACTGTTTTTT
TRBJ2-7 | . | . | TRBV19 | CASIWQVDEQYF | TGTGCCAGTATTTGGCAGGTAGACGAGCAGTACTTC
TRBJ2-3 | . | TRBD2 | TRBV2 | CASSEGFSGRADTQYF | TGTGCCAGCAGTGAAGGGTTTAGCGGGAGGGCAGATACGCAGTATTTT
TRBJ2-1 | . | TRBD2 | TRBV19 | CASNGLVWDNEQFF | TGTGCCAGTAACGGACTAGTCTGGGACAATGAGCAGTTCTTC
TRBJ2-7 | . | TRBD2 | TRBV7-8 | CASSLPPVTSGSYEQYF | TGTGCCAGCAGCTTACCCCCCGTAACTAGCGGGAGCTACGAGCAGTACTTC
TRBJ1-5 | . | . | TRBV6-5 | CASSRGGGRPQHF | TGTGCCAGCTCGCGGGGCGGTGGTCGGCCCCAGCATTTT
TRBJ1-2 | . | TRBD1 | TRBV15 | CATSRDDRGDYGYTF | TGTGCCACCAGCAGAGACGACAGGGGGGATTATGGCTACACCTTC
TRBJ1-1 | . | TRBD1 | TRBV5-1 | CASSLDRGAEAFF | TGCGCCAGCAGCCTGGACAGGGGGGCTGAAGCTTTCTTT
TRBJ1-2 | . | TRBD1 | TRBV5-6 | CASSQTGNYGYTF | TGTGCCAGCAGCCAGACAGGGAACTATGGCTACACCTTC
TRBJ1-5 | . | . | TRBV6-5 | CASSTGSNQPQHF | TGTGCCAGCAGTACAGGCAGCAATCAGCCCCAGCATTTT
TRBJ2-7 | . | TRBD2 | TRBV2 | CASGLLARYEQYF | TGTGCCAGCGGGCTACTAGCGCGCTACGAGCAGTACTTC
TRBJ2-7 | . | TRBD1 | TRBV6-5 | CASSYSLGQTPYEQYF | TGTGCCAGCAGTTACTCGTTGGGACAGACCCCCTACGAGCAGTACTTC
TRBJ1-1 | . | TRBD1 | TRBV5-1 | CASAWGDSALEAFF | TGCGCCAGCGCCTGGGGGGACAGCGCTCTTGAAGCTTTCTTT